This T cell receptor beta chain derives from a study of blood T cells in healthy people across ages. Findings of the study overall: Researchers judged that diversity estimates from one million T cells fell short of true values.

The use of a sample-barcoded 5' primer and a J-beta primer mix characterized a second PCR of roughly 7 to 12 cycles. TCRdb re-analysed the 5' RACE reads in MiXCR, keeping a single row per CDR3 protein. The sample contains 1.5 million to 2 million distinct CDR3 sequences, approximately 28% of which appear only once. Germline values: CDR1 MNHEY, CDR2 SMNVEV (reference sequence). Germline trimming cut 6 bases from V and 9 bases from J; bases unmatched to any gene: 10. The CDR3 loop spans 15 amino acids. Ten or more counts support this clonotype. Its specificity is not known. The J gene is TRBJ1-6, the V gene TRBV27, with 8 positions matching TRBD1. This TCR came from a woman aged 25-40 years in good health. The sample taken for sequencing was blood. The CDR3 nucleotides read TGTGCCAGCAGCCTTGGACAGGGATATCGTTCACCCCTCCACTTT. Amino acids: CASSLGQGYRSPLHF.